Following are 17 T cell receptor beta chains from one sample sequenced in a study of shared clonotypes between healthy human individuals. Clones were sequenced by immunoSEQ multiplex PCR, and TCRdb holds only the in-frame ones, with some missing. The sample includes hundreds of thousands of clones, around 96% of them seen just once. As defined, naive CD8 cells were CD45RO-negative and positively selected for CCR7, with terminally differentiated effector memory CD45RA+ cells excluded. The sequencing input was naive CD8+ T cells sorted from blood. Receptors were obtained from a woman in her 30s in good health.

This chain uses TRBV5-6 with TRBJ1-1; weak D call: TRBD1 (5 bases). Per germline, CDR1 SGHDT and CDR2 YYEEEE. This CDR3 spans 14 amino acids. The V gene lost 2 bases and the J gene lost 8 bases, with 16 bases spanning the gap. This chain's CDR3 is CASSFQGGRTEAFF. For the CDR3, the DNA is TGTGCCAGCAGCTTTCAGGGCGGACGTACGGAAGCTTTCTTT.

The chain recombines TRBV27 with TRBJ2-7, with D perhaps assigned TRBD1 or TRBD2 (6 bases each). CDR1 and CDR2 from the germline V gene are MNHEY and SMNVEV (reference sequence). CDR3 length: 14 amino acids. V gave up 7 bases and J gave up 4 bases, with 17 bases separating them. The CDR3 DNA is TGTGCCAGCAACCATCGGGGGCCGGAGTACGAGCAGTACTTC. Translated: CASNHRGPEYEQYF.

The J gene is TRBJ1-2, the V gene TRBV28; D is possibly TRBD1 (6 bases). CDR1 is MDHEN and CDR2 is SYDVKM in the germline V gene. The CDR3 has 15 amino acids. Trimming left V 3 bases short and J 4 bases short, with 15 bases between. The CDR3 loop is CASSFEGQLSYGYTF. CDR3 coding DNA: TGTGCCAGCAGTTTCGAGGGACAACTCAGCTATGGCTACACCTTC.

This chain links TRBV5-6 with TRBJ2-7; TRBD2 aligns across 8 bases. With 1 base clipped from V and 2 bases from J, the junction kept 5 bases outside the gene matches. CDR1 and CDR2 from the germline V gene are SGHDT and YYEEEE. The CDR3 length is 15 residues. This CDR3 is CASSLWAGGTYEQYF. The CDR3 nucleotides read TGTGCCAGCAGCTTGTGGGCGGGGGGCACCTACGAGCAGTACTTC. The variable domain in full, completed from reference TRBV5-6 and TRBJ2-7, reads DAGVTQSPTHLIKTRGQQVTLRCSPKSGHDTVSWYQQALGQGPQFIFQYYEEEERQRGNFPDRFSGHQFPNYSSELNVNALLLGDSALYLCASSLWAGGTYEQYFGPGTRLTVT.

This sequence joins TRBV5-1 and TRBJ2-1; 8 bases align to TRBD2. The length of the CDR3 is 16 residues. The germline V gene encodes CDR1 SGHRS and CDR2 YFSETQ. V shed 0 bases and J 2 bases; nucleotides not matched to a gene: 4. The CDR3 coding sequence is TGCGCCAGCAGCTTGGATTTAGCGGGACCCTACAATGAGCAGTTCTTC. Its translation is CASSLDLAGPYNEQFF.

This clone has just one count. This CDR3 is CASSQRATLEQYF. DNA for the CDR3: TGTGCCAGCAGCCAAAGGGCCACCCTCGAGCAGTACTTC. The chain couples TRBV7-6 to TRBJ2-7, with no clear D. The CDR3 covers 13 residues. Per germline, CDR1 SGHVS and CDR2 FNYEAQ. V gave up 5 bases and J gave up 6 bases, with 14 bases separating them.

This chain uses TRBV28 with TRBJ2-7; tentatively, D is TRBD1 or TRBD2 (5 bases each). The CDR3 loop spans 13 amino acids. Trimming left V 4 bases short and J 9 bases short, with 16 bases between. Germline V gene lookup returns CDR1 MDHEN and CDR2 SYDVKM. CDR3 protein: CASSYGTSQGQYF. The CDR3 bases are TGTGCCAGCAGTTATGGGACCTCCCAGGGGCAGTACTTC.

On this clone itself: Other DNA sequences in the sample encode the same CDR3. The chain couples TRBV7-9 to TRBJ1-4; D unresolved. The CDR3 length is 12 residues. Germline assignment: CDR1 SEHNR and CDR2 FQNEAQ (reference sequence). Trimming removed 5 bases from V and 7 bases from J, with 8 bases in between. The CDR3 spells CASSPPSEKLFF. The CDR3 DNA reads TGTGCCAGCAGCCCCCCGTCTGAAAAACTGTTTTTT.

This chain connects TRBV15 to TRBJ2-2; 7 bases map to TRBD2. Germline trimming cut 0 bases from V and 5 bases from J; bases unmatched to any gene: 9. Germline values: CDR1 LNHNV, CDR2 YYDKDF (reference sequence). The CDR3 loop spans 17 amino acids. This chain's CDR3 is CATSRDGAGVSTGELFF. The CDR3 nucleotides are TGTGCCACCAGCAGAGACGGCGCGGGAGTTTCTACCGGGGAGCTGTTTTTT.

The CDR3 sequence is CASSPYTGTNTEAFF. The DNA of the CDR3 is TGTGCCAGCAGCCCATATACAGGGACGAACACTGAAGCTTTCTTT. The chain recombines TRBV16 with TRBJ1-1; weak D call: TRBD1 (6 bases). This CDR3 comprises 15 residues. The V and J ends lost 4 bases and 1 base respectively, with 13 bases between them. CDR1 and CDR2 from the germline V gene are KGHSY and FQNENV.

This clone appeared once. The chain has TRBV6-1 and TRBJ1-2; TRBD1 matches at 7 bases. This CDR3 has 14 residues. The trim removed 0 bases at V and 5 bases at J, leaving 3 bases unmatched. CDR1 and CDR2 (germline): MNHNS, SASEGT. CDR3 coding DNA: TGTGCCAGCAGTGAAGCTGACAGGGCTTATGGCTACACCTTC. Translated, it gives CASSEADRAYGYTF.

This CDR3 reads CASSLASGYEQYF. The DNA for the CDR3 is TGTGCCAGTAGTTTGGCTAGCGGCTACGAGCAGTACTTC. The chain is built from TRBV19 and TRBJ2-7; 7 positions agree with TRBD2. V was clipped by 5 bases and J by 3 bases; unmatched bases: 4. Germline V CDR1 and CDR2: LNHDA, SQIVND (reference sequence). The CDR3 consists of 13 residues.

This clone is a singleton in its sample. The chain carries TRBV18 and TRBJ2-1, with a weak D call TRBD2 (5 bases). With 4 bases removed from V and 5 bases from J, the gap between germline ends came to 9 bases. Germline V gene sequence: CDR1 KGHSH, CDR2 LQKENI. The length of the CDR3 is 13 residues. In DNA form, the CDR3 reads TGTGCCAGCTCACGACTACGGGACAATGAGCAGTTCTTC. This gives the protein CASSRLRDNEQFF.

The chain employs TRBV6-1 and TRBJ1-2; D is unclear. CDR1 is MNHNS and CDR2 is SASEGT in the germline V gene. The CDR3 sequence is 14 residues long. The V end was cut by 2 bases, the J end by 6 bases, with 13 bases between. CDR3 DNA: TGTGCCAGCAGTGAAATCGGGGTTTACAATGGCTACACCTTC. This gives the protein CASSEIGVYNGYTF.

V gene TRBV10-3 combines with J gene TRBJ2-5; D possibly uses TRBD1 or TRBD2 (6 bases each). The CDR3 totals 12 residues. Between the trimmed V and J ends, which lost 11 bases and 4 bases, there was a span of 14 bases. Germline CDR1 is ENHRY and CDR2 is SYGVKD. The CDR3 DNA follows: TGTGCCCTCCTAGGGGGGCGAGAGACCCAGTACTTC. This sequence encodes CALLGGRETQYF.

The CDR3 DNA follows: TGTGCCAGCAGCGTCTGGGGGCCGGGGGAGACCCAGTACTTC. As protein: CASSVWGPGETQYF. The V call is TRBV9, the J call TRBJ2-5; TRBD1 might be the D (6 bases). V was clipped by 2 bases and J by 5 bases, with 13 bases between them. Germline values: CDR1 SGDLS, CDR2 YYNGEE. CDR3 length: 14 residues.

The gene calls are TRBV11-2 and TRBJ2-1; D is unresolved. Per the germline V gene, CDR1 is SGHAT and CDR2 is FQNNGV. The CDR3 runs 16 residues. Trimming removed 5 bases from V and 2 bases from J, with 16 bases in between. CDR3 DNA sequence: TGTGCCAGCAGCCGGGTAGCAGTAAGTCCCTACAATGAGCAGTTCTTC. Its translation: CASSRVAVSPYNEQFF.